This TCR beta chain derives from a study of CD8 T cells in ankylosing spondylitis. Study conclusions and caveats: Made up of fewer than 10 highly homologous variants, a TCR beta motif appeared characteristic of ankylosing spondylitis blood.

MiXCR was run by TCRdb on the 5' RACE reads, yielding one entry per CDR3 protein. Of 250,000 to 400,000 distinct CDR3 sequences in the sample, around 10% are singletons; the top ten hold roughly 9%. The trim removed 7 bases at V and 4 bases at J, leaving 7 bases unmatched. CDR3 length equals 13 residues. Germline V gene lookup returns CDR1 SGHRS and CDR2 YFSETQ. This clonotype was seen at least ten times. The antigen is undetermined. The sequencing input was blood, either unsorted or a sorted T cell fraction (not recorded which). The rearrangement uses TRBV5-1 and TRBJ1-1; 7 bases match TRBD1. This clonotype was sampled from a female donor with ankylosing spondylitis or in good health (not recorded which). The CDR3 DNA follows: TGCGCCAGCGGTCAGGACAGGAGCACTGAAGCTTTCTTT. It specifies CASGQDRSTEAFF. Full variable domain (remainder filled in from reference TRBV5-1 and TRBJ1-1): KAGVTQTPRYLIKTRGQQVTLSCSPISGHRSVSWYQQTPGQGLQFLFEYFSETQRNKGNFPGRFSGRQFSNSRSEMNVSTLELGDSALYLCASGQDRSTEAFFGQGTRLTVV.